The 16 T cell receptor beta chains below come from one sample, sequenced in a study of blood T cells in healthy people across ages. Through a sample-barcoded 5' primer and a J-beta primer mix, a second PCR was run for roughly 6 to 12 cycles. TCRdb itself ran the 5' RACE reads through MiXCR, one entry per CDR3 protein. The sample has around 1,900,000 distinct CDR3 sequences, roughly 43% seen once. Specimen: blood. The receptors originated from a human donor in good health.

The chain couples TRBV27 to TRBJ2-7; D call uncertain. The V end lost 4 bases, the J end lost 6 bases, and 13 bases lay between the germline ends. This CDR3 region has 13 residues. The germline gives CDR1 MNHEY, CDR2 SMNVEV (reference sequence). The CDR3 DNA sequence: TGTGCCAGCAGTTCCGGGCGACAATTCGAGCAGTACTTC. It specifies CASSSGRQFEQYF.

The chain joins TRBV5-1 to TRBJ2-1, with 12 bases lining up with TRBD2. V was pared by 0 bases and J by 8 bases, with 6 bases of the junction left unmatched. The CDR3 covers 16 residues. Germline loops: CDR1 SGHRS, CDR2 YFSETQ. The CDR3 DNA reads TGCGCCAGCAGCTTGGCTCCTAGCGGGGGGGCGTATGAGCAGTTCTTC. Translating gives CASSLAPSGGAYEQFF.

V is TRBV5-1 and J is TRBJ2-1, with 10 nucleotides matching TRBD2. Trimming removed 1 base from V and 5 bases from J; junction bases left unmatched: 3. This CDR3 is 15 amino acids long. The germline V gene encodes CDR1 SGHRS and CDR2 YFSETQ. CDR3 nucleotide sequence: TGCGCCAGCAGCTTGACTAGCGGGGAAGACAATGAGCAGTTCTTC. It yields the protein CASSLTSGEDNEQFF.

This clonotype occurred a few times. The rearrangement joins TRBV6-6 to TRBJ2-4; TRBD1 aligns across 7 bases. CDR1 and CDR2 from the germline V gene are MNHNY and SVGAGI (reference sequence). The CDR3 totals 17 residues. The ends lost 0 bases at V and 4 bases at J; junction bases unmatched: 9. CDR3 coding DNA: TGTGCCAGCAGTTACTCGCTTGCGACAGGGCCTAAAAACATTCAGTACTTC. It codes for CASSYSLATGPKNIQYF.

The CDR3 spells CASSLEGEGINEKLFF. CDR3 coding DNA: TGTGCCAGCAGTTTAGAGGGCGAGGGAATTAATGAAAAACTGTTTTTT. The chain is built from TRBV12-3 or TRBV12-4 and TRBJ1-4; D is ambiguous. This CDR3 has 16 amino acids. V was shortened by 1 base and J by 4 bases, with 13 bases between the two germline ends.

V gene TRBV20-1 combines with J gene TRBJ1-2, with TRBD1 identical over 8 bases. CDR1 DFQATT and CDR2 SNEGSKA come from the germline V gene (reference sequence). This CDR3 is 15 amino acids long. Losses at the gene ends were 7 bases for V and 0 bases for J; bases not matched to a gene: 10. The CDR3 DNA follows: TGCAGTGTGGGACAGGCCGTAAACGCTAACTATGGCTACACCTTC. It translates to CSVGQAVNANYGYTF.

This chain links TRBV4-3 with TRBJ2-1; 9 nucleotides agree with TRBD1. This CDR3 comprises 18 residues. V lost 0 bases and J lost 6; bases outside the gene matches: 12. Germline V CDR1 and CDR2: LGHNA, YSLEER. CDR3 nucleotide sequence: TGCGCCAGCAGCCAAGATCCTGCGGGGACAGGGTACGTCAATGAGCAGTTCTTC. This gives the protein CASSQDPAGTGYVNEQFF.

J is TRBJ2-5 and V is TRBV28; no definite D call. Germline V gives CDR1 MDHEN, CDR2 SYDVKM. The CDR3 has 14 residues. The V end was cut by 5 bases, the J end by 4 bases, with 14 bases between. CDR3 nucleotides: TGTGCCAGCAGTCTCCGCGCAGGCTTAGAGACCCAGTACTTC. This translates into CASSLRAGLETQYF.

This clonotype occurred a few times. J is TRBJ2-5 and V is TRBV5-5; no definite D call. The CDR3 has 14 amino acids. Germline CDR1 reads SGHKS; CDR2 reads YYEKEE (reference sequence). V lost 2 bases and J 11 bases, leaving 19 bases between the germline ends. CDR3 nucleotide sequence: TGTGCCAGCAGCTTCGTAGAGGAAATCGGTGAGCAGTACTTC. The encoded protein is CASSFVEEIGEQYF.

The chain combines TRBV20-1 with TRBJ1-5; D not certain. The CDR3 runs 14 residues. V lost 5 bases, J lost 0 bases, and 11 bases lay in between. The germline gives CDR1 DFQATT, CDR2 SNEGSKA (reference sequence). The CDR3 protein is CSAGRMYSNQPQHF. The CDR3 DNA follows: TGCAGTGCTGGACGCATGTATAGCAATCAGCCCCAGCATTTT.

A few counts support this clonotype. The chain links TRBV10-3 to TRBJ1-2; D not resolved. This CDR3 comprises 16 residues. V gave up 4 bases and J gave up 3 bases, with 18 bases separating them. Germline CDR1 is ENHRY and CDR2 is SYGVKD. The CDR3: CAISVTPGRTDYGYTF. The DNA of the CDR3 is TGTGCCATCAGTGTGACCCCAGGACGCACCGACTATGGCTACACCTTC.

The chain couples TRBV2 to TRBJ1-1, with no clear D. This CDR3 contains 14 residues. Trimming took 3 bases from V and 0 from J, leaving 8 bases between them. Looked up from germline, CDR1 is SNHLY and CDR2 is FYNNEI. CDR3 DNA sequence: TGTGCCAGCAGTGAGGTACAGCTGAACACTGAAGCTTTCTTT. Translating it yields CASSEVQLNTEAFF.

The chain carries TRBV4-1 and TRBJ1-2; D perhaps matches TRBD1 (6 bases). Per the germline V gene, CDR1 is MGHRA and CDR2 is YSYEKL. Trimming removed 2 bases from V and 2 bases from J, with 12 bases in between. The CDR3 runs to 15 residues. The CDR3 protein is CASSQWTDANYGYTF. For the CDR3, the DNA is TGCGCCAGCAGCCAATGGACAGACGCGAACTATGGCTACACCTTC.

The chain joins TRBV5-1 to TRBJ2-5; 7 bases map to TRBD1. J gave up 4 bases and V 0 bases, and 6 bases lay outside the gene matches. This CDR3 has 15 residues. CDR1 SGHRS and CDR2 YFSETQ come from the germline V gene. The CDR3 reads CASSLDKGASETQYF. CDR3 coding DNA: TGCGCCAGCAGCTTGGATAAGGGGGCGTCAGAGACCCAGTACTTC.

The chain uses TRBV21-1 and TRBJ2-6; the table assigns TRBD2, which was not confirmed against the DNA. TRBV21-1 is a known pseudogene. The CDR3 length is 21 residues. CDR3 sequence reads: CASSKEGSGGAIPSGANVLTF. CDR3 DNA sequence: TGTGCCAGCAGCAAGGAGGGGTCGGGAGGGGCCATACCCTCTGGGGCCAACGTCCTGACTTTC.

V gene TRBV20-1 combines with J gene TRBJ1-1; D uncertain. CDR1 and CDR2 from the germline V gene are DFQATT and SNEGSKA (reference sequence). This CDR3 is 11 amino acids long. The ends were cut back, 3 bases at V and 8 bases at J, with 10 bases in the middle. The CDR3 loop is CSASLTEEAFF. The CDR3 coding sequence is TGCAGTGCTAGCTTAACGGAAGAAGCTTTCTTT.